The present T cell receptor beta chain was sequenced within a study of post-analysis software for immune sequencing data. At the level of the study: The patients showed relapsing-remitting, secondary progressive and progressive-relapsing multiple sclerosis courses.

Comments on this clonotype: The antigen remains undetermined. Compared with germline, one end of the junction differs, possibly owing to a read error.

Study results and limitations: Same-batch samples co-clustered strongly by F measure. In multiple sclerosis, normalized Chao1 diversity was significantly below that of controls. Controls had lower frequencies than patients of roughly five TRBV segments, which included TRBV5-6, TRBV5-1 and TRBV20-1.

Tagging with unique molecular identifiers was a feature of the TCR beta cDNA libraries. Once 1 to 10 million T cells were used, roughly 490,000 cDNA molecules resulted. Via MiXCR, TCRdb re-called the PCR reads, giving one row per CDR3 protein. Here the sample spans hundreds of thousands of distinct CDR3 sequences, roughly 45% being singletons. CDR1 is SGHTA, CDR2 FQGNSA, per germline. The length of the CDR3 is 15 residues. The TCR sequence derives from a girl aged 10-17 years with multiple sclerosis. Source material: blood. This chain joins TRBV7-2 and TRBJ2-1; 12 bases align to TRBD2. The chain's CDR3 is CASSSTSGSLNEQVF. The CDR3 coding sequence is TGTGCCAGCAGCTCGACTAGCGGGAGCCTCAATGAGCAGGTCTTC. The whole variable domain, remainder taken from reference TRBV7-2 and TRBJ2-1, is GAGVSQSPSNKVTEKGKDVELRCDPISGHTALYWYRQSLGQGLEFLIYFQGNSAPDKSGLPSDRFSAERTGGSVSTLTIQRTQQEDSAVYLCASSSTSGSLNEQVFGPGTRLTVL.